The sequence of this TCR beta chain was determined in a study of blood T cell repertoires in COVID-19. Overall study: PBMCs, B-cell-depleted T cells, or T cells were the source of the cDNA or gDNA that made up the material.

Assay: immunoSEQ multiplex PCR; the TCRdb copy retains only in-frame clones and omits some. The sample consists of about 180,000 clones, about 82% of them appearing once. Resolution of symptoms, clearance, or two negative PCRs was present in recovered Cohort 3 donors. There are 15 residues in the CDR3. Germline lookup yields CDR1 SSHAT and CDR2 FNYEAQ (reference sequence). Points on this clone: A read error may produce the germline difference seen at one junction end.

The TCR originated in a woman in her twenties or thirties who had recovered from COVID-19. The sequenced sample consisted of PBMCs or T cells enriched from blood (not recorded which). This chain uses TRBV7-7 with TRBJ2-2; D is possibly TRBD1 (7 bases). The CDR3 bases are TGTGCTAGCAGCTTAGCCCAGGGGGGAACCGGGGAGCTGTTTTTT. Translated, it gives CASSLAQGGTGELFF. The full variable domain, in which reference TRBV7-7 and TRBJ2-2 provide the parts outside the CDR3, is GAGVSQSPRYKVTKRGQDVTLRCDPISSHATLYWYQQALGQGPEFLTYFNYEAQPDKSGLPSDRFSAERPEGSISTLTIQRTEQRDSAMYRCASSLAQGGTGELFFGEGSRLTVL.